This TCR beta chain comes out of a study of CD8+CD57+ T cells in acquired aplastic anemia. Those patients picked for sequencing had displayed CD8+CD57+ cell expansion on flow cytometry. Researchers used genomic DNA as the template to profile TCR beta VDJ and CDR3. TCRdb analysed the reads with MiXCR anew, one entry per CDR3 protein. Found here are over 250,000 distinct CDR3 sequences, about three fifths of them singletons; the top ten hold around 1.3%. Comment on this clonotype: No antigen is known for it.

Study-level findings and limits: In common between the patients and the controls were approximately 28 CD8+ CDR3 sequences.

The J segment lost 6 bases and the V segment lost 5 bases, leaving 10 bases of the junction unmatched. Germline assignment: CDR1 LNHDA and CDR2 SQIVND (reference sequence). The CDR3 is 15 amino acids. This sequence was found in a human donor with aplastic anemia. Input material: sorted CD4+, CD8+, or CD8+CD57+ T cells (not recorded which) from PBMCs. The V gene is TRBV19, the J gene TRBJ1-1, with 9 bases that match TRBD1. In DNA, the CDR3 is TGTGCCAGTAGTCCCGGGACAGGGAGGGACTCTGAAGCTTTCTTT. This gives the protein CASSPGTGRDSEAFF. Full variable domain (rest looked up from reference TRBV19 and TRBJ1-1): DGGITQSPKYLFRKEGQNVTLSCEQNLNHDAMYWYRQDPGQGLRLIYYSQIVNDFQKGDIAEGYSVSREKKESFPLTVTSAQKNPTAFYLCASSPGTGRDSEAFFGQGTRLTVV.